This TCR beta chain was sequenced during a study of blood T cell repertoires in COVID-19. The Seattle patients, enrolled during active infection, were followed longitudinally. Libraries were prepared by immunoSEQ multiplex PCR; TCRdb keeps only in-frame clonotypes and omits some of them. This repertoire shows almost 300,000 clones, roughly nine tenths found once; its top ten account for around 10%. V lost 5 bases and J 5 bases, leaving 13 bases between the germline ends. CDR1 SGHVS and CDR2 FQNEAQ come from the germline V gene. There are 13 residues in the CDR3. Sequenced sample: peripheral blood. The V and J genes are TRBV7-8 and TRBJ2-7; no clear D. The source of this sequence is a woman younger than 45 with COVID-19, enrolled during active disease. The CDR3 spells CASSPRWAHEQYF. CDR3 DNA: TGTGCCAGCAGCCCCCGGTGGGCCCACGAGCAGTACTTC.